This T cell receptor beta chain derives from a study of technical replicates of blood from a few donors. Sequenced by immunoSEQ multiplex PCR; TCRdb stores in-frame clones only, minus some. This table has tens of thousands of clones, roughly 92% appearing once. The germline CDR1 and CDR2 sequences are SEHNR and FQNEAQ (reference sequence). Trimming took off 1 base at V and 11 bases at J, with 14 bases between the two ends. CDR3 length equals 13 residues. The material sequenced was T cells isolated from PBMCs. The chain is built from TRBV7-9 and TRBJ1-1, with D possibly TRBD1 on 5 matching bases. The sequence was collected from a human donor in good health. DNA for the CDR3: TGTGCCAGCAGCTTAGGAGCGACCGGGGGGGCTTTCTTT. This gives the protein CASSLGATGGAFF.